This T cell receptor beta chain was recorded in a study of neurological immune-mediated disorders. This clonotype was detected ten times or more. The germline V gene has CDR1 SGHRS and CDR2 YFSETQ. Deletions cut 5 bases from V and 3 bases from J, with 15 bases between. The CDR3 totals 14 residues. Using its own MiXCR run on the 5' RACE reads, TCRdb lists one record per CDR3 protein. The table lists 55,000 to 65,000 distinct CDR3 sequences, around 3.8% of them singletons. What was sequenced was PBMCs. This clonotype originated in a woman between 50 and 59 years old with multiple sclerosis. The chain combines TRBV5-1 with TRBJ2-7, with D perhaps matching TRBD2 (6 bases). The CDR3 DNA reads TGCGCCAGCAGTGAGTTTCCGGGAGACTACGAGCAGTACTTC. It translates to CASSEFPGDYEQYF.